The 18 T cell receptor beta chains listed next were all sequenced from one sample in a study of OX40 agonist ivuxolimab in advanced cancers. The assay was immunoSEQ multiplex PCR, and TCRdb's table has in-frame clones only and misses some. The top ten hold about 5.5% of the sample, which has approximately 100,000 clones, about 80% seen once. The sample in question was CD4+ or CD8+ T cells sorted from blood, obtained in a trial of the OX40 agonist ivuxolimab. Receptors originate from an adult with an advanced solid tumor such as melanoma, head and neck, liver or kidney cancer.

The rearrangement links TRBV7-2 to TRBJ1-2; D gene ambiguous. CDR1 SGHTA and CDR2 FQGNSA come from the germline V gene. V lost 1 base, J lost 2 bases, and 17 bases lay in between. The CDR3 has 17 residues. Here the CDR3 reads CASSLDGYGSRNYGYTF. The DNA of the CDR3 is TGTGCCAGCAGCTTAGACGGTTACGGCTCTCGCAACTATGGCTACACCTTC.

The genes are TRBV7-2 and TRBJ1-2; D is unresolved. V shed 1 base and J shed 7 bases, with 16 bases lying between them. The CDR3 contains 15 residues. In germline, CDR1 is SGHTA, CDR2 FQGNSA. The CDR3 loop is CASSLGGPGEVGYTF. CDR3 nucleotides: TGTGCCAGCAGCTTAGGAGGACCCGGTGAGGTTGGCTACACCTTC.

This sequence joins TRBV18 and TRBJ1-1; 8 bases are shared with TRBD1. The CDR3 sequence is 12 residues long. Germline CDR1 reads KGHSH; CDR2 reads LQKENI. The V gene end was trimmed by 7 bases and the J gene end by 7 bases; junction bases not matched to a gene: 5. The CDR3 DNA follows: TGTGCCAGCTGGGCGGGGACAGGTGAAGCTTTCTTT. Translation: CASWAGTGEAFF.

The CDR3 DNA follows: TGTGCCAGCAGCCCGAATCTGGGGACAGATACGCAGTATTTT. The encoded protein is CASSPNLGTDTQYF. The rearrangement links TRBV7-9 to TRBJ2-3; D is ambiguous. The germline V and J ends were trimmed by 5 bases and 3 bases, with 12 bases remaining between them. Germline lookup yields CDR1 SEHNR and CDR2 FQNEAQ (reference sequence). The CDR3 length is 14 residues.

The chain has TRBV6-4 and TRBJ2-3; D gene unclear. The CDR3 extends over 14 amino acids. Trimming removed 4 bases from V and 2 bases from J, with 10 bases in between. CDR1 and CDR2 (germline): MRHNA, SNTAGT. The CDR3 spells CASSANGDTDTQYF. CDR3 DNA: TGTGCCAGCAGTGCCAATGGAGACACAGATACGCAGTATTTT.

The chain is built from TRBV15 and TRBJ2-1, with unresolved D. The germline CDR1 and CDR2 sequences are LNHNV and YYDKDF (reference sequence). V was pared by 5 bases and J by 4 bases, with 6 bases between. The CDR3 contains 12 residues. This chain's CDR3 is CATSGVYNEQFF. The CDR3 DNA reads TGTGCCACCAGCGGAGTGTACAATGAGCAGTTCTTC. Drawing the rest from reference TRBV15 and TRBJ2-1, the complete variable domain is DAMVIQNPRYQVTQFGKPVTLSCSQTLNHNVMYWYQQKSSQAPKLLFHYYDKDFNNEADTPDNFQSRRPNTSFCFLDIRSPGLGDTAMYLCATSGVYNEQFFGPGTRLTVL.

V and J are TRBV7-9 and TRBJ1-3; D is uncertain. This CDR3 spans 13 amino acids. Germline lookup yields CDR1 SEHNR and CDR2 FQNEAQ (reference sequence). V was pared by 0 bases and J by 3 bases, with 3 bases between. The CDR3 DNA reads as TGTGCCAGCAGCTTAGCGAATGGAAACACCATATATTTT. Protein: CASSLANGNTIYF.

The rearrangement uses TRBV19 and TRBJ1-2; D not certain. This CDR3 contains 14 residues. Germline V gene sequence: CDR1 LNHDA, CDR2 SQIVND (reference sequence). V lost 6 bases, J lost 8 bases, and 19 bases lay in between. CDR3 DNA: TGTGCCAGTAGACCCGAAGGGTTACGGAGAGGCTACACCTTC. Protein: CASRPEGLRRGYTF. Using reference TRBV19 and TRBJ1-2 for the parts outside the CDR3, the full variable domain is DGGITQSPKYLFRKEGQNVTLSCEQNLNHDAMYWYRQDPGQGLRLIYYSQIVNDFQKGDIAEGYSVSREKKESFPLTVTSAQKNPTAFYLCASRPEGLRRGYTFGSGTRLTVV.

The chain has TRBV9 and TRBJ2-1, with D unclear. Between the trimmed V and J ends, which lost 3 bases and 8 bases, there was a span of 12 bases. CDR1 is SGDLS and CDR2 is YYNGEE in the germline V gene. This CDR3 comprises 13 residues. In DNA, the CDR3 is TGTGCCAGCAGCGGAAGTCTATTCTATGAGCAGTTCTTC. Translation gives CASSGSLFYEQFF.

This CDR3 reads CAVPGPPGNQPQHF. CDR3 sequence (DNA): TGTGCCGTACCGGGGCCCCCGGGAAATCAGCCCCAGCATTTT. The chain recombines TRBV28 with TRBJ1-5; tentatively, D is TRBD1 (5 bases). The CDR3 contains 14 residues. Germline V lookup: CDR1 MDHEN, CDR2 SYDVKM. V lost 11 bases, J lost 4 bases, and 18 bases lay in between. The whole variable domain, filled in from reference TRBV28 and TRBJ1-5, reads DVKVTQSSRYLVKRTGEKVFLECVQDMDHENMFWYRQDPGLGLRLIYFSYDVKMKEKGDIPEGYSVSREKKERFSLILESASTNQTSMYLCAVPGPPGNQPQHFGDGTRLSIL.

The chain couples TRBV5-4 to TRBJ1-2; D unresolved. This CDR3 contains 15 residues. Germline V gives CDR1 SGHNT, CDR2 YYREEE (reference sequence). Trimming removed 4 bases from V and 6 bases from J, with 19 bases in between. The DNA of the CDR3 is TGTGCCAGCAGCCCTGGAGGTCGGTCAAGGGATGGCTACACCTTC. It yields the protein CASSPGGRSRDGYTF.

The chain is built from TRBV14 and TRBJ1-2, with 8 bases that match TRBD1. The CDR3 has 16 residues. Germline V gene sequence: CDR1 SGHDN, CDR2 FVKESK. The junction had 7 bases not matched to a gene; V was cut back by 2 bases and J by 2 bases. CDR3 bases: TGTGCCAGCAGCCAAAGGACAGGGACGCCAAACTATGGCTACACCTTC. Its protein is CASSQRTGTPNYGYTF.

V gene TRBV7-5 combines with J gene TRBJ2-1; the tabulated D call, TRBD2, remains unverified against the DNA. TRBV7-5 is a documented pseudogene. There are 14 residues in the CDR3. The CDR3 nucleotides are TGTGCCAGGTCGGGCGGGCGGAGGTACAATGAGCAGTTCTTC. Protein sequence: CARSGGRRYNEQFF.

As regards this clone: The same CDR3 can be traced to other DNA sequences in this sample. This chain connects TRBV4-2 to TRBJ2-7, with D possibly TRBD2 on 6 matching bases. Germline values: CDR1 LGHNA, CDR2 YNFKEQ. V dropped 1 base and J dropped 4 bases, with 17 bases sitting between them. The CDR3 length is 16 residues. The CDR3 nucleotides are TGTGCCAGCAGCCAAGGCGGTGGGGGGAGCGGGTACGAGCAGTACTTC. It encodes CASSQGGGGSGYEQYF.

This chain links TRBV19 with TRBJ2-1; either TRBD1 or TRBD2 may fit D (5 bases each). The germline V gene encodes CDR1 LNHDA and CDR2 SQIVND (reference sequence). V was clipped by 5 bases and J by 4 bases, with 18 bases between them. The CDR3 totals 16 residues. CDR3 DNA sequence: TGTGCCAGTAGTCCAGACCGGGACGGTATTTACAATGAGCAGTTCTTC. This translates into CASSPDRDGIYNEQFF.

Turning to this clone: The same CDR3 also results from other DNA sequences found in this sample. The chain has TRBV7-2 and TRBJ2-6; 9 nucleotides match TRBD2. CDR3 length: 19 amino acids. V shed 5 bases, J shed 4 bases, and the junction held 15 bases outside the gene matches. Germline CDR1 is SGHTA and CDR2 is FQGNSA. CDR3 amino acids: CASSIFPRRGGGGANVLTF. The CDR3 DNA reads TGTGCCAGCAGCATCTTCCCGCGGCGGGGGGGCGGGGGGGCCAACGTCCTGACTTTC.

V gene TRBV10-3 combines with J gene TRBJ1-6; D ambiguous. Germline-derived CDR1 and CDR2 are ENHRY and SYGVKD. The length of the CDR3 is 16 residues. Deletions cut 5 bases from V and 3 bases from J, with 14 bases between. This chain's CDR3 is CAISRASPDYNSPLHF. The CDR3 nucleotides are TGTGCCATCAGTCGGGCGAGCCCCGACTATAATTCACCCCTCCACTTT.

This chain links TRBV11-1 with TRBJ2-1, with D possibly TRBD2 on 5 matching bases. Germline loops: CDR1 SGHAT, CDR2 FQDESV (reference sequence). This CDR3 spans 15 amino acids. The V and J ends lost 2 bases and 7 bases respectively, with 15 bases between them. The CDR3 region has the DNA TGTGCCAGCAGCTTAAAGTTAATAGCGTGGAATGAGCAGTTCTTC. Protein: CASSLKLIAWNEQFF.